Listed here are 21 T cell receptor beta chains from one sample, sequenced in a study of cytomegalovirus exposure and HLA in healthy donors. The study ran its PCR with 60 Vbeta and 13 Jbeta primers. Clones were read by immunoSEQ multiplex PCR, and TCRdb kept only the in-frame ones, dropping some. This sample's clone table lists approximately 110,000 clones. The sample taken for sequencing was PBMCs. These receptors were collected from a man between 50 and 59 years old in good health and CMV-seronegative.

This chain links TRBV18 with TRBJ1-1; a possible D gene is TRBD1 (6 bases). V was shortened by 3 bases and J by 3 bases, with 17 bases between the two germline ends. The V gene's germline CDR1 is KGHSH and CDR2 LQKENI. The CDR3 extends over 16 amino acids. CDR3 sequence: CASSPRQALGDTEAFF. DNA for the CDR3: TGTGCCAGCTCACCGAGACAGGCTTTAGGGGACACTGAAGCTTTCTTT.

CDR3 amino acids: CASSEFRQGRAFF. CDR3 bases: TGTGCCAGCAGTGAATTTAGGCAGGGTAGAGCTTTCTTT. This chain links TRBV2 with TRBJ1-1, with D tentatively TRBD1 (5 bases). Germline assignment: CDR1 SNHLY and CDR2 FYNNEI. Trimming took off 2 bases at V and 10 bases at J, with 14 bases between the two ends. The CDR3 spans 13 residues.

This chain links TRBV25-1 with TRBJ1-6; D is uncertain. The CDR3 runs 14 residues. With 6 bases removed from V and 6 bases from J, the gap between germline ends came to 12 bases. Germline CDR1 reads MGHDK; CDR2 reads SYGVNS. CDR3 region: CASRKETLNSPLHF. CDR3 coding DNA: TGTGCCAGCAGAAAGGAGACCCTTAATTCACCCCTCCACTTT.

CDR3 DNA: TGTGCCAGCAGCTTCGGGTCGGAGACCCAGTACTTC. This sequence encodes CASSFGSETQYF. This chain uses TRBV7-2 with TRBJ2-5; D unclear. V gave up 3 bases and J gave up 5 bases, with 7 bases separating them. Germline V gene data show CDR1 as SGHTA and CDR2 as FQGNSA. This CDR3 is 12 amino acids long.

The chain joins TRBV5-6 to TRBJ2-2; 8 bases are a match to TRBD1. V shed 7 bases and J 4 bases; nucleotides not matched to a gene: 6. The V gene's germline CDR1 is SGHDT and CDR2 YYEEEE. The CDR3 extends over 14 amino acids. The CDR3 nucleotides are TGTGCCAGCCGCCGGGACAGGCGCACCGGGGAGCTGTTTTTT. It encodes CASRRDRRTGELFF.

The V gene is TRBV5-1, the J gene TRBJ2-7; 12 nucleotides line up with TRBD2. Germline CDR1 is SGHRS and CDR2 is YFSETQ. CDR3 size: 15 residues. Trimming removed 0 bases from V and 2 bases from J; junction bases left unmatched: 0. This CDR3 is CASSLASGGAYEQYF. The CDR3, as DNA: TGCGCCAGCAGCTTGGCTAGCGGGGGGGCCTACGAGCAGTACTTC.

The chain has TRBV13 and TRBJ1-2, with 7 bases aligning to TRBD1. The trim removed 5 bases at V and 1 base at J, leaving 16 bases unmatched. Germline V gene data show CDR1 as PRHDT and CDR2 as FYEKMQ (reference sequence). The CDR3 contains 18 residues. CDR3 sequence (DNA): TGTGCCAGCAGCCCCCCCGGGACAGCAGTAGCCTTTAACTATGGCTACACCTTC. It yields the protein CASSPPGTAVAFNYGYTF.

The chain recombines TRBV7-9 with TRBJ1-2; TRBD1 aligns across 7 bases. After removal of 8 bases from V and 4 bases from J, the junction contained 7 bases not matched to a gene. The CDR3 spans 13 residues. CDR1 and CDR2 (germline): SEHNR, FQNEAQ (reference sequence). CDR3 sequence: CASGQGVAYGYTF. CDR3 sequence (DNA): TGTGCCAGCGGGCAGGGGGTCGCCTATGGCTACACCTTC.

This chain uses TRBV6-1 with TRBJ1-1; perhaps TRBD1 as D (5 bases). The CDR3 length is 16 residues. CDR1 is MNHNS, CDR2 SASEGT, per germline. Trimming pared 0 bases from V and 2 bases from J, leaving 13 bases between. The CDR3 sequence: CASSEALEGINTEAFF. Here the CDR3 DNA reads TGTGCCAGCAGTGAAGCTTTGGAGGGGATCAACACTGAAGCTTTCTTT.

The J gene is TRBJ1-4, the V gene TRBV5-1; D perhaps matches TRBD1 (5 bases). The CDR3 is 14 amino acids. V lost 5 bases and J lost 4, with 12 bases in between. The V gene's germline CDR1 is SGHRS and CDR2 YFSETQ. This CDR3 reads CASRRGGVNEKLFF. CDR3 bases: TGCGCCAGCAGGCGGGGGGGTGTTAATGAAAAACTGTTTTTT. The full variable domain, rest sourced from reference TRBV5-1 and TRBJ1-4, is KAGVTQTPRYLIKTRGQQVTLSCSPISGHRSVSWYQQTPGQGLQFLFEYFSETQRNKGNFPGRFSGRQFSNSRSEMNVSTLELGDSALYLCASRRGGVNEKLFFGSGTQLSVL.

This chain connects TRBV27 to TRBJ2-2, with TRBD2 identical over 15 bases. This CDR3 has 17 amino acids. Germline CDR1 and CDR2: MNHEY and SMNVEV (reference sequence). The trim removed 4 bases at V and 6 bases at J, leaving 6 bases unmatched. The CDR3 loop is CASSSGLAGGFAGELFF. CDR3 sequence (DNA): TGTGCCAGCAGTTCGGGACTAGCGGGGGGTTTTGCCGGGGAGCTGTTTTTT.

The genes are TRBV6-5 and TRBJ1-2; 9 nucleotides line up with TRBD1. CDR1 is MNHEY, CDR2 SVGAGI, per germline. With 6 bases clipped from V and 5 bases from J, the junction kept 10 bases outside the gene matches. This CDR3 is built from 15 residues. The CDR3 DNA reads as TGTGCCAGCAGACCACAGGACAGGGGAAATTATGGCTACACCTTC. Its protein is CASRPQDRGNYGYTF.

The chain is built from TRBV19 and TRBJ2-7; D ambiguous. The CDR3 loop spans 13 amino acids. V gave up 0 bases and J gave up 3 bases, with 6 bases separating them. Germline-derived CDR1 and CDR2 are LNHDA and SQIVND (reference sequence). CDR3 residues: CASSIELFYEQYF. As DNA, the CDR3 is TGTGCCAGTAGTATAGAACTGTTCTACGAGCAGTACTTC.

V usage is TRBV4-3 and J usage is TRBJ2-7, with 12 bases aligning to TRBD2. V lost 1 base and J lost 3; bases outside the gene matches: 7. This CDR3 has 17 amino acids. CDR1 is LGHNA and CDR2 is YSLEER in the germline V gene. CDR3 in DNA: TGCGCCAGCAGCCAAGTCCCTTCGACTAGCGGGAGCTACGAGCAGTACTTC. This codes for CASSQVPSTSGSYEQYF.

This chain uses TRBV7-2 with TRBJ2-7; 8 bases are a match to TRBD2. The junction had 9 bases not matched to a gene; V was cut back by 3 bases and J by 2 bases. This CDR3 spans 16 amino acids. Germline CDR1 and CDR2: SGHTA and FQGNSA. As DNA, the CDR3 is TGTGCCAGCAGCTTCTCTAGCCGGGGGGGAACCTACGAGCAGTACTTC. Protein product: CASSFSSRGGTYEQYF.

The J gene is TRBJ1-1, the V gene TRBV19; tentatively, D is TRBD1 (5 bases). Looked up from germline, CDR1 is LNHDA and CDR2 is SQIVND (reference sequence). V gave up 2 bases and J gave up 10 bases, with 14 bases separating them. The CDR3 runs 13 residues. CDR3 residues: CASSIKGVRGAFF. DNA for the CDR3: TGTGCCAGTAGTATAAAAGGGGTTCGCGGAGCTTTCTTT.

CDR3 sequence: CASSSRTGGYEQYF. CDR3 nucleotides: TGCGCCAGCAGCTCCAGGACAGGGGGCTACGAGCAGTACTTC. V usage is TRBV5-1 and J usage is TRBJ2-7; 10 positions agree with TRBD1. The CDR3 contains 14 residues. Germline V gene data show CDR1 as SGHRS and CDR2 as YFSETQ. With V trimmed by 3 bases and J by 3 bases, 3 bases remained unmatched.

The rearrangement links TRBV7-2 to TRBJ2-1, with a possible D match to TRBD2 (5 bases). V lost 0 bases and J lost 7, with 13 bases in between. The CDR3 contains 15 residues. The germline CDR1 and CDR2 sequences are SGHTA and FQGNSA. The DNA of the CDR3 is TGTGCCAGCAGCTTAGCGGGAGCCGTGGGGAATGAGCAGTTCTTC. Its protein product is CASSLAGAVGNEQFF.

The CDR3 here is CASSSLSRTGGGLSNQPQHF. The CDR3 DNA reads TGTGCCAGCAGCTCCCTTTCCCGGACAGGGGGCGGATTAAGCAATCAGCCCCAGCATTTT. J is TRBJ1-5 and V is TRBV7-8; 11 positions agree with TRBD1. CDR1 is SGHVS, CDR2 FQNEAQ, per germline. The CDR3 length is 20 residues. V dropped 4 bases and J dropped 1; count of bases not matched to a gene: 15.

The chain links TRBV2 to TRBJ1-1; 10 positions agree with TRBD1. The CDR3 spans 17 residues. V dropped 6 bases and J dropped 1; count of bases not matched to a gene: 11. CDR1 is SNHLY and CDR2 is FYNNEI in the germline V gene. The CDR3 is CASSLGTGDLSNTEAFF. As DNA, the CDR3 is TGTGCCAGCAGCCTTGGGACAGGGGATTTATCGAACACTGAAGCTTTCTTT.

The chain carries TRBV6-6 and TRBJ2-1; D is unresolved. Germline V gene sequence: CDR1 MNHNY, CDR2 SVGAGI (reference sequence). The germline V and J ends were trimmed by 4 bases and 8 bases, with 18 bases remaining between them. The CDR3 runs to 15 residues. CDR3 coding DNA: TGTGCCAGCAGTTCCCCTGAGGTCGGATCCGATGAGCAGTTCTTC. Translating gives CASSSPEVGSDEQFF.